This T cell receptor (beta chain) was documented in a study of cytomegalovirus exposure and HLA in healthy donors. Repertoires were generated with immunoSEQ multiplex PCR, while TCRdb's copy carries only in-frame clones and drops some. The table shows a few hundred thousand clones, with roughly 90% occurring only once. The TCR sequence derives from a woman under 30 in good health and CMV-seronegative. The specimen sequenced was PBMCs.

CDR3 sequence reads: CASSPGGGNTGELFF. Here the CDR3 DNA reads TGTGCCAGCAGTCCCGGGGGGGGGAACACCGGGGAGCTGTTTTTT. The chain is built from TRBV2 and TRBJ2-2, with TRBD2 matching over 8 bases. Germline lookup yields CDR1 SNHLY and CDR2 FYNNEI. CDR3 length: 15 residues. V was clipped by 5 bases and J by 1 base; unmatched bases: 3.